A single sample gave rise to the 23 T cell receptor beta chains below, sequenced in a study of cytomegalovirus exposure and HLA in healthy donors. The PCR used 60 Vbeta and 13 Jbeta primers. Generated by immunoSEQ multiplex PCR, the TCRdb table keeps only in-frame clones and is missing some. The sample table sets out 90,000 to 130,000 clones. Sequencing was performed on PBMCs. All receptors derive from a man between 35 and 55 years old in good health and CMV-seropositive.

V is TRBV7-3 and J is TRBJ2-2; D perhaps matches TRBD2 (6 bases). Trimming removed 5 bases from V and 2 bases from J, with 15 bases in between. CDR1 and CDR2 from the germline V gene are SGHTA and FQGTGA. This CDR3 comprises 16 residues. DNA of the CDR3: TGTGCCAGCAGCCTCCAAGGCGGGACTAACACCGGGGAGCTGTTTTTT. This sequence encodes CASSLQGGTNTGELFF.

The V and J genes are TRBV5-1 and TRBJ2-7; 8 nucleotides match TRBD1. The CDR3 spans 18 residues. The J segment lost 5 bases and the V segment lost 8 bases, leaving 24 bases of the junction unmatched. From germline, CDR1 is SGHRS and CDR2 YFSETQ. In DNA, the CDR3 is TGCGCCAGTTCACCCCCGGGACAGGTAAGGAGTTCGATCCACGAGCAGTACTTC. Protein sequence: CASSPPGQVRSSIHEQYF.

The V gene is TRBV29-1, the J gene TRBJ2-3; 7 nucleotides agree with TRBD2. Per the germline V gene, CDR1 is SQVTM and CDR2 is ANQGSEA. The CDR3 covers 12 residues. Losses at the gene ends were 7 bases for V and 6 bases for J; bases not matched to a gene: 7. This CDR3 is CSAWGGPDTQYF. The CDR3 nucleotides are TGCAGCGCATGGGGGGGTCCCGATACGCAGTATTTT.

This chain joins TRBV6-5 and TRBJ1-1; 7 positions agree with TRBD1. Germline-derived CDR1 and CDR2 are MNHEY and SVGAGI. The V gene end was trimmed by 6 bases and the J gene end by 11 bases; junction bases not matched to a gene: 6. This CDR3 region has 11 residues. The DNA of the CDR3 is TGTGCCAGCAGAGAGGGGGCCCGGGCTTTCTTT. Protein product: CASREGARAFF.

The chain joins TRBV27 to TRBJ1-2; D gene ambiguous. Germline V gives CDR1 MNHEY, CDR2 SMNVEV (reference sequence). V was cut by 0 bases and J by 4 bases, with 12 bases left in between. This CDR3 spans 15 amino acids. The DNA of the CDR3 is TGTGCCAGCAGTTTATCGCGGGCTCAGATCTATGGCTACACCTTC. Translation gives CASSLSRAQIYGYTF.

The CDR3 is CASSPSGLNYNEQFF. The CDR3 DNA reads as TGTGCCAGCAGCCCCTCGGGACTTAATTACAATGAGCAGTTCTTC. V is TRBV11-3 and J is TRBJ2-1; perhaps TRBD2 as D (6 bases). CDR1 and CDR2 from the germline V gene are SGHNT and YENEEA. The V end was cut by 5 bases, the J end by 4 bases, with 15 bases between. The CDR3 consists of 15 residues.

The chain combines TRBV7-2 with TRBJ1-1, with a weak D call TRBD1 (6 bases). CDR3 length: 14 residues. Germline V gives CDR1 SGHTA, CDR2 FQGNSA. Trimming shortened V by 1 base and J by 0 bases, and 6 bases separated the two germline ends. The CDR3 nucleotides read TGTGCCAGCAGCTTAGGACAGGTGAACACTGAAGCTTTCTTT. Translating it yields CASSLGQVNTEAFF. The full variable domain, in which reference TRBV7-2 and TRBJ1-1 provide the parts outside the CDR3, is GAGVSQSPSNKVTEKGKDVELRCDPISGHTALYWYRQSLGQGLEFLIYFQGNSAPDKSGLPSDRFSAERTGGSVSTLTIQRTQQEDSAVYLCASSLGQVNTEAFFGQGTRLTVV.

The chain joins TRBV5-1 to TRBJ1-2; 7 bases are shared with TRBD1. The CDR3 consists of 14 residues. V dropped 0 bases and J dropped 3; count of bases not matched to a gene: 2. The V gene's germline CDR1 is SGHRS and CDR2 YFSETQ. CDR3 amino acids: CASSLDQGDYGYTF. The CDR3 DNA is TGCGCCAGCAGCTTGGATCAGGGGGACTATGGCTACACCTTC.

The rearrangement uses TRBV11-2 and TRBJ1-3; D unresolved. Per the germline V gene, CDR1 is SGHAT and CDR2 is FQNNGV. Trimming shortened V by 3 bases and J by 3 bases, and 15 bases separated the two germline ends. CDR3 length: 16 amino acids. The CDR3 coding sequence is TGTGCCAGCAGCTTCGCCGTCCCGAGGGTTGGAAACACCATATATTTT. Amino acids: CASSFAVPRVGNTIYF. The variable domain in full, completed from reference TRBV11-2 and TRBJ1-3, reads EAGVAQSPRYKIIEKRQSVAFWCNPISGHATLYWYQQILGQGPKLLIQFQNNGVVDDSQLPKDRFSAERLKGVDSTLKIQPAKLEDSAVYLCASSFAVPRVGNTIYFGEGSWLTVV.

This chain uses TRBV19 with TRBJ2-1; 15 nucleotides align to TRBD2. The ends lost 6 bases at V and 4 bases at J; junction bases unmatched: 1. From germline, CDR1 is LNHDA and CDR2 SQIVND (reference sequence). This CDR3 contains 15 residues. The CDR3 loop is CASRGTSGGYNEQFF. Here the CDR3 DNA reads TGTGCCAGTAGAGGGACTAGCGGGGGGTACAATGAGCAGTTCTTC.

The chain carries TRBV10-3 and TRBJ1-1; D unresolved. V lost 4 bases and J lost 1, with 19 bases in between. This CDR3 spans 17 amino acids. Germline CDR1 and CDR2: ENHRY and SYGVKD. CDR3 sequence: CAISVAASTRRNTEAFF. Written as DNA, the CDR3 is TGTGCCATCAGTGTTGCTGCCTCGACTCGTAGGAACACTGAAGCTTTCTTT.

To note about this clone: Germline and junction disagree at one end, which may indicate a read error. The DNA for the CDR3 is TGTGCCAGCAGCAAAGGAGCACCTCCGGTGTTC. Protein product: CASSKGAPPVF. The chain combines TRBV13 with TRBJ2-7; no clear D gene. Germline CDR1 reads PRHDT; CDR2 reads FYEKMQ (reference sequence). This CDR3 is 11 amino acids long.

This rearrangement joins TRBV6-5 to TRBJ1-5; perhaps TRBD1 as D (6 bases). V was clipped by 0 bases and J by 4 bases, with 10 bases between them. The V gene's germline CDR1 is MNHEY and CDR2 SVGAGI. The CDR3 spans 15 residues. The CDR3 loop is CASSYSEGGNQPQHF. The CDR3 nucleotides are TGTGCCAGCAGTTACTCGGAGGGGGGGAATCAGCCCCAGCATTTT.

The chain links TRBV7-9 to TRBJ1-4; 7 bases are shared with TRBD1. The length of the CDR3 is 13 residues. CDR1 is SEHNR, CDR2 FQNEAQ, per germline (reference sequence). The ends lost 5 bases at V and 6 bases at J; junction bases unmatched: 3. The CDR3 coding sequence is TGTGCCAGCAGCCCTACAGGGGATGAAAAACTGTTTTTT. This encodes CASSPTGDEKLFF.

The chain joins TRBV28 to TRBJ2-4; 13 nucleotides align to TRBD2. CDR3 length: 18 residues. The V gene end was trimmed by 3 bases and the J gene end by 6 bases; junction bases not matched to a gene: 11. Germline CDR1 reads MDHEN; CDR2 reads SYDVKM. Here the CDR3 DNA reads TGTGCCAGCAGTTTGGAGAAGCAAAGGACTAGCGGGAGAAACATTCAGTACTTC. Protein sequence: CASSLEKQRTSGRNIQYF. The full variable domain, rest sourced from reference TRBV28 and TRBJ2-4, is DVKVTQSSRYLVKRTGEKVFLECVQDMDHENMFWYRQDPGLGLRLIYFSYDVKMKEKGDIPEGYSVSREKKERFSLILESASTNQTSMYLCASSLEKQRTSGRNIQYFGAGTRLSVL.

The J gene is TRBJ2-7, the V gene TRBV21-1; no DNA check was done on the table's D call, TRBD2. TRBV21-1 is labeled a pseudogene. This CDR3 has 16 amino acids. The CDR3 loop is CASSKAWTSGRVEQYF. In DNA form, the CDR3 reads TGTGCCAGCAGCAAAGCTTGGACTAGCGGGAGGGTCGAGCAGTACTTC.

Frequency places this clone as medium-sized. This chain joins TRBV19 and TRBJ1-1, with TRBD1 identical over 9 bases. Trimming removed 5 bases from V and 5 bases from J; junction bases left unmatched: 9. The CDR3 sequence is 15 residues long. Germline V gene data show CDR1 as LNHDA and CDR2 as SQIVND (reference sequence). CDR3 bases: TGTGCCAGTAGTCCCCGGAATGGGACAGGGACTGAAGCTTTCTTT. This sequence encodes CASSPRNGTGTEAFF.

J is TRBJ2-7 and V is TRBV2; TRBD2 matches 10 bases. This CDR3 spans 16 amino acids. The V gene's germline CDR1 is SNHLY and CDR2 FYNNEI. Trimming removed 5 bases from V and 3 bases from J; junction bases left unmatched: 10. This chain's CDR3 is CASSPVAGGLFYEQYF. CDR3 sequence (DNA): TGTGCCAGCAGTCCGGTAGCGGGAGGCCTTTTCTACGAGCAGTACTTC.

V gene TRBV5-1 combines with J gene TRBJ2-5; 9 nucleotides align to TRBD2. The V and J ends lost 4 bases and 12 bases, in that order; junction bases with no gene match: 16. Germline V CDR1 and CDR2: SGHRS, YFSETQ. There are 15 residues in the CDR3. The CDR3 region has the DNA TGCGCCAGCAGCAATGGGGCTAGCGGGACGGTAAAGGAGTACTTC. Amino acids: CASSNGASGTVKEYF.

J is TRBJ1-2 and V is TRBV19; the D gene is possibly TRBD1 (5 bases). CDR1 and CDR2 from the germline V gene are LNHDA and SQIVND (reference sequence). The CDR3 has 14 amino acids. The germline V and J ends were trimmed by 7 bases and 2 bases, with 14 bases remaining between them. DNA of the CDR3: TGTGCCAGTACCGGCCTCCGGGGGAACTATGGCTACACCTTC. This encodes CASTGLRGNYGYTF.

This chain connects TRBV28 to TRBJ2-2, with D tentatively TRBD1 (5 bases). V shed 5 bases and J shed 4 bases, with 11 bases lying between them. This CDR3 comprises 14 residues. The germline gives CDR1 MDHEN, CDR2 SYDVKM. CDR3 in DNA: TGTGCCAGCAGTGAGACAGCGATCACCGGGGAGCTGTTTTTT. As protein: CASSETAITGELFF.

The chain joins TRBV11-3 to TRBJ2-2, with D maybe TRBD2 (6 bases). Trimming left V 2 bases short and J 7 bases short, with 8 bases between. CDR3 length equals 13 residues. Per germline, CDR1 SGHNT and CDR2 YENEEA. The CDR3 region is CASSLTAGGELFF. CDR3 nucleotides: TGTGCCAGCAGCTTAACAGCGGGCGGGGAGCTGTTTTTT.

V is TRBV11-2 and J is TRBJ2-7; D possibly corresponds to TRBD2 (5 bases). Trimming shortened V by 2 bases and J by 2 bases, and 13 bases separated the two germline ends. The CDR3 has 15 amino acids. Germline V gene sequence: CDR1 SGHAT, CDR2 FQNNGV. As DNA, the CDR3 is TGTGCCAGCAGCTTAATCAGAGGGTCTACCTACGAGCAGTACTTC. Encoded protein: CASSLIRGSTYEQYF. The full variable domain, its missing parts supplied by reference TRBV11-2 and TRBJ2-7, is EAGVAQSPRYKIIEKRQSVAFWCNPISGHATLYWYQQILGQGPKLLIQFQNNGVVDDSQLPKDRFSAERLKGVDSTLKIQPAKLEDSAVYLCASSLIRGSTYEQYFGPGTRLTVT.